The source of this TCR beta chain is a study of T cells in Graves' hyperthyroidism and ophthalmopathy. For the study at large: Peripheral blood samples were taken at initial diagnosis, prior to any treatment. Findings and caveats of the study: Most expanded thyroid clonotypes above 0.001 also appeared in blood.

These patients, aged 18 to 65, had recently diagnosed hyperthyroidism lasting under 2 months. Diagnoses rested on clinical symptoms, serum thyroxine and TRAb, thyroid ultrasound and orbital computed tomography. Comment on this clonotype: Antigen specificity is unknown.

CDR1 and CDR2 from the germline V gene are MNHEY and SVGEGT. This CDR3 comprises 11 residues. Trimming took 6 bases from V and 12 from J, leaving 12 bases between them. TCR beta CDR3 regions were amplified from RNA transcripts. The HTBI primer set drove a first-round RT-PCR of the TCR CDR3. TCRdb re-called the multiplex PCR reads with MiXCR, one entry per CDR3 protein. The sample shows fewer than 110,000 distinct CDR3 sequences, approximately 16% of them seen only once. The sample comprised blood. V usage is TRBV6-2 or TRBV6-3 and J usage is TRBJ2-1; D might be TRBD2 (5 bases). The receptor was derived from a woman aged 45-65 years with Graves' hyperthyroidism. The CDR3 DNA sequence: TGTGCCAGCAGGCGCCGTGAGGGGCAGTTCTTC. Its protein is CASRRREGQFF.